Below are 9 T cell receptor beta chains sequenced from a single sample in a study of blood T cell repertoires in COVID-19. Assay: immunoSEQ multiplex PCR; the TCRdb copy retains only in-frame clones and omits some. This table has about 74,000 clones, around nine tenths appearing once. Material: peripheral blood. The receptor source for this set is a man aged 65-85 years with active or convalescent COVID-19.

This clone was recorded a few times. The J gene is TRBJ2-7, the V gene TRBV7-8; a weak D match, TRBD2 (6 bases). This CDR3 comprises 15 residues. V was pared by 5 bases and J by 1 base, with 15 bases between. Germline CDR1 SGHVS, CDR2 FQNEAQ. The CDR3 reads CASSPSPGESYEQYF. The CDR3, as DNA: TGTGCCAGCAGCCCCTCGCCGGGGGAGTCCTACGAGCAGTACTTC.

The J gene is TRBJ1-1, the V gene TRBV29-1; D remains ambiguous. Germline V lookup: CDR1 SQVTM, CDR2 ANQGSEA. This CDR3 has 11 amino acids. The V end lost 3 bases, the J end lost 2 bases, and 4 bases lay between the germline ends. Here the CDR3 reads CSVDRNTEAFF. CDR3 DNA: TGCAGCGTTGACAGAAACACTGAAGCTTTCTTT.

The chain uses TRBV5-1 and TRBJ2-2; 10 bases align to TRBD2. The V segment lost 3 bases and the J segment 7 bases; nucleotides outside the gene matches: 6. Germline V gene lookup returns CDR1 SGHRS and CDR2 YFSETQ. The CDR3 loop spans 15 amino acids. The CDR3 loop is CASSSLLAGSGELFF. The CDR3 bases are TGCGCCAGCAGCTCCTTACTAGCGGGGAGCGGGGAGCTGTTTTTT. Together with reference TRBV5-1 and TRBJ2-2, the CDR3 gives the full variable domain: KAGVTQTPRYLIKTRGQQVTLSCSPISGHRSVSWYQQTPGQGLQFLFEYFSETQRNKGNFPGRFSGRQFSNSRSEMNVSTLELGDSALYLCASSSLLAGSGELFFGEGSRLTVL.

V usage is TRBV2 and J usage is TRBJ1-2; D gene ambiguous. V lost 1 base and J lost 4, with 13 bases in between. This CDR3 has 15 residues. Germline CDR1 is SNHLY and CDR2 is FYNNEI. The CDR3 DNA sequence: TGTGCCAGCAGTGAAGGAGGGAACCGAGGCTATGGCTACACCTTC. Translation gives CASSEGGNRGYGYTF.

The chain carries TRBV19 and TRBJ2-1, with TRBD2 matching 9 bases. The CDR3 loop spans 13 amino acids. The trim removed 4 bases at V and 9 bases at J, leaving 4 bases unmatched. Germline lookup yields CDR1 LNHDA and CDR2 SQIVND (reference sequence). This chain's CDR3 is CASSNIAGVEQFF. For the CDR3, the DNA is TGTGCCAGTAGTAATATAGCGGGGGTTGAGCAGTTCTTC.

This chain connects TRBV5-6 to TRBJ1-2; 11 nucleotides agree with TRBD1. This CDR3 is 16 amino acids long. V lost 4 bases and J lost 4; bases outside the gene matches: 9. Germline V lookup: CDR1 SGHDT, CDR2 YYEEEE. The CDR3 nucleotides are TGTGCCAGCAGCCAAAGCGGACAGGGGGCTATCTATGGCTACACCTTC. It specifies CASSQSGQGAIYGYTF.

V and J are TRBV24-1 and TRBJ2-1; TRBD1 matches at 9 bases. Germline trimming cut 0 bases from V and 8 bases from J; bases unmatched to any gene: 7. Germline V gene lookup returns CDR1 KGHDR and CDR2 SFDVKD. This CDR3 has 16 residues. CDR3 protein: CATSDLWGQGMDEQFF. Here the CDR3 DNA reads TGTGCCACCAGTGATTTGTGGGGACAGGGCATGGATGAGCAGTTCTTC.

This chain connects TRBV5-4 to TRBJ1-1, with D hard to call. Between the trimmed V and J ends, which lost 4 bases and 7 bases, there was a span of 17 bases. CDR1 and CDR2 from the germline V gene are SGHNT and YYREEE (reference sequence). This CDR3 is built from 14 residues. The CDR3 here is CASSPQVMEVEAFF. CDR3 in DNA: TGTGCCAGCAGCCCCCAGGTAATGGAGGTTGAAGCTTTCTTT.

The V call is TRBV6-1, the J call TRBJ2-5, with D uncertain. Germline assignment: CDR1 MNHNS and CDR2 SASEGT. V gave up 1 base and J gave up 6 bases, with 12 bases separating them. This CDR3 has 14 amino acids. CDR3 DNA sequence: TGTGCCAGCAGTGAAGTCAGGATCCGGCAGACCCAGTACTTC. Residues: CASSEVRIRQTQYF.